This entry features one T cell receptor (beta chain) sequence. This clonotype has a handful of counts. It lacks a known antigen. No base-level quality is on record; no much larger clone is a single base apart. TCR beta repertoires were profiled from peripheral blood of over 10 young patients with multiple sclerosis to demonstrate the VDJtools post-analysis software. Multiple sclerosis patients were children and adolescents aged roughly 6 to 17 years. The receptor library was made with PCR. The reads were generated on an Illumina HiSeq 2500. To reduce PCR and sequencing biases, unique molecular identifiers were built into the TCR beta cDNA libraries. Around 500,000 cDNA molecules were obtained for every 1 to 10 million input T cells, so each molecule roughly corresponded to one T cell. Patient libraries were prepared and sequenced with the same protocol used for the earlier healthy control dataset. Within a given batch, samples were prepared together, multiplexed and sequenced on the same HiSeq lane. As for how the authors treated the data: Raw barcoded reads were processed with MIGEC, and single-read molecular identifier groups were discarded before consensus assembly and CDR3 extraction. VDJtools was used for post-analysis of the clonotype tables, and diversity was normalized by down-sampling every dataset to the size of the smallest sample. In repertoire overlap clustering, CDR3 amino acid sequences, but not nucleotide sequences, were matched to correct batch-related cross-sample contamination. TCRdb trimmed public reads at Q25 via fastp, called clones via MiXCR and kept in-frame beta chains. Identical CDR3 protein sequences are pooled into one entry, listed with their most common genes and DNA. The V and J calls were determined by TCRdb, not by the authors. Counted in this sample were 750,000 to 950,000 distinct CDR3 sequences; roughly 46% of them appeared once. The ten largest account for around 4.7% of the sample.

Reading from cysteine to phenylalanine, the CDR3 counts 15 amino acids. Only the CDR3 DNA stays, 45 bases, in frame from base 1. CDR1 and CDR2 are drawn from the germline V gene: SGDLS, YYNGEE. V has 3 bases trimmed and J has 4 bases trimmed; junction bases matching no gene number 4. This record belongs to a study of post-analysis software for immune sequencing data (dated by TCRdb to about 2015). At the level of the whole study: Relapsing-remitting, secondary progressive and progressive-relapsing multiple sclerosis were recorded as disease courses, and subtype annotation was lacking for some patients. The patient repertoires were compared against approximately ten previously published healthy control repertoires obtained from donors aged 6 to 25 years. A subset of samples was prepared in parallel using single-end sample barcoding, then pooled and co-amplified after Illumina adapter ligation.

The investigation overall reported the following: Significantly lower normalized Chao1 diversity was found in multiple sclerosis patients than in controls, suggesting substantial peripheral T-cell clonal expansion. Direct clustering with F measure revealed strong co-clustering of samples prepared in the same batch, which led to a batch-effect correction. The multiple sclerosis patient group was slightly younger than the control group. Four or five TRBV segments, including TRBV5-6, TRBV5-1 and TRBV20-1, were significantly more frequent in patients than controls.

Sequenced input: blood. The chain links TRBV9 with TRBJ2-1; 10 of the junction bases match TRBD2. The origin of this receptor is a girl between 5 and 17 years old with multiple sclerosis. The DNA is TGTGCCAGCAGCGCCCGGACTAGCGGTTACAATGAGCAGTTCTTC. It codes for CASSARTSGYNEQFF. Supplemented by the reference TRBV9 and TRBJ2-1 proteins around the CDR3, the complete variable domain is DSGVTQTPKHLITATGQRVTLRCSPRSGDLSVYWYQQSLDQGLQFLIQYYNGEERAKGNILERFSAQQFPDLHSELNLSSLELGDSALYFCASSARTSGYNEQFFGPGTRLTVL.